This T cell receptor beta chain was sequenced in a study of sequential checkpoint blockade in melanoma. At the level of the study: Each arm's sequence ended with maintenance nivolumab. TCRβ was sequenced from DNA of some 89 pretreatment tumors.

Treatment in this sample: randomized to nivolumab then ipilimumab (arm A) or the reverse (arm B). DNA-damaging chemotherapy had not been given to any patient beforehand. TCRdb keeps only in-frame clones here, not all; method: immunoSEQ multiplex PCR. The repertoire consists of some 6,600 clones, with over 25% occurring once and the leading ten covering approximately 20%. This CDR3 region has 14 residues. Between the trimmed V and J ends, which lost 0 bases and 5 bases, there was a span of 7 bases. Germline assignment: CDR1 SGHNT and CDR2 YENEEA. The specimen comprised tumor tissue (inferred from file names), sampled from a patient given nivolumab and ipilimumab in sequence. This TCR derives from a human donor with melanoma. The V call is TRBV11-3, the J call TRBJ2-2, with no clear D. CDR3 sequence (DNA): TGTGCCAGCAGCTTAGACTGGCTGACCGGGGAGCTGTTTTTT. Translated: CASSLDWLTGELFF. The full variable domain, its missing parts supplied by reference TRBV11-3 and TRBJ2-2, is EAGVVQSPRYKIIEKKQPVAFWCNPISGHNTLYWYLQNLGQGPELLIRYENEEAVDDSQLPKDRFSAERLKGVDSTLKIQPAELGDSAVYLCASSLDWLTGELFFGEGSRLTVL.